The count of the clone carrying this TCR beta chain is one. The sample is drawn from a study of cytomegalovirus exposure and HLA in healthy donors. Trimming cost V 1 base and J 4 bases; bases outside gene matches: 12. The length of the CDR3 is 18 residues. Germline V gives CDR1 MNHEY, CDR2 SMNVEV (reference sequence). Profiled with immunoSEQ multiplex PCR; TCRdb holds only in-frame clones, not every one. The sample records about 60,000 clones, more than 90% being singletons. Sequencing was carried out using PBMCs. The chain has TRBV27 and TRBJ2-1; 8 bases match TRBD2. The receptor was derived from a young man in good health and CMV-seronegative. This CDR3 reads CASSLYRRGLGVYNEQFF. The DNA of the CDR3 is TGTGCCAGCAGTTTATATCGCCGGGGACTAGGGGTTTACAATGAGCAGTTCTTC.